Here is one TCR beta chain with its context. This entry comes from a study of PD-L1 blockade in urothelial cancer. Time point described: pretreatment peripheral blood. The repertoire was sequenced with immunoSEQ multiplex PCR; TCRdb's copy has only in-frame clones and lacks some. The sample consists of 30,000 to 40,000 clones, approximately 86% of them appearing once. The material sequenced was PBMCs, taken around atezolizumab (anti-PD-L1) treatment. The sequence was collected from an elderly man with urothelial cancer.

CDR3: CASSPEATGVYEQYF. The CDR3 DNA reads as TGTGCCAGCTCACCAGAAGCGACAGGGGTGTACGAGCAGTACTTC. The V call is TRBV18, the J call TRBJ2-7; TRBD1 matches 8 bases. CDR1 is KGHSH, CDR2 LQKENI, per germline. The CDR3 is 15 amino acids. With 2 bases clipped from V and 4 bases from J, the junction kept 7 bases outside the gene matches.